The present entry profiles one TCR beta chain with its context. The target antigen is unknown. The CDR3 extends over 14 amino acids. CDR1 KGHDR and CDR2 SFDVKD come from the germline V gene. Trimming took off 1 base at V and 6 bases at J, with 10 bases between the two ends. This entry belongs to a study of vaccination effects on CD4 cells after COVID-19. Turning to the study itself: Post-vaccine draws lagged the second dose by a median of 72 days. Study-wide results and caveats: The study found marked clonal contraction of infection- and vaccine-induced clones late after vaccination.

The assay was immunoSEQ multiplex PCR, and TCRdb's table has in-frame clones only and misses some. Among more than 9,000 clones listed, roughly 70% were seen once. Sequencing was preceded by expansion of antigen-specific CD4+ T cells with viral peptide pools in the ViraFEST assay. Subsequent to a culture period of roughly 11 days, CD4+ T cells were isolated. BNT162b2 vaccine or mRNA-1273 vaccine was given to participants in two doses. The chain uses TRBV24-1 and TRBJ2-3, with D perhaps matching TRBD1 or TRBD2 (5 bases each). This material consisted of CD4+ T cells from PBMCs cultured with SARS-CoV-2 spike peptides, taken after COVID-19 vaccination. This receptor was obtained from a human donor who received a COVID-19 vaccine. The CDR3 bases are TGTGCCACCAGTGATTTAGCCAGGGAGGATACGCAGTATTTT. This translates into CATSDLAREDTQYF.